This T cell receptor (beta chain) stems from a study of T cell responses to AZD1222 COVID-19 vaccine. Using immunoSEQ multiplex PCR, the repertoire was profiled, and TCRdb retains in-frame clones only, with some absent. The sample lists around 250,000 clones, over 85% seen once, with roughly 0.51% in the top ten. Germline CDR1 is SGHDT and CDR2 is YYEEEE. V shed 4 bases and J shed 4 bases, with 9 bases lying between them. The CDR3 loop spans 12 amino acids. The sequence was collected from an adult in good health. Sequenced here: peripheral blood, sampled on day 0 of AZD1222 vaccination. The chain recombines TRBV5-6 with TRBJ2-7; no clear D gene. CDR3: CASSRTAYEQYF. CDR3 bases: TGTGCCAGCAGCAGAACAGCGTACGAGCAGTACTTC.